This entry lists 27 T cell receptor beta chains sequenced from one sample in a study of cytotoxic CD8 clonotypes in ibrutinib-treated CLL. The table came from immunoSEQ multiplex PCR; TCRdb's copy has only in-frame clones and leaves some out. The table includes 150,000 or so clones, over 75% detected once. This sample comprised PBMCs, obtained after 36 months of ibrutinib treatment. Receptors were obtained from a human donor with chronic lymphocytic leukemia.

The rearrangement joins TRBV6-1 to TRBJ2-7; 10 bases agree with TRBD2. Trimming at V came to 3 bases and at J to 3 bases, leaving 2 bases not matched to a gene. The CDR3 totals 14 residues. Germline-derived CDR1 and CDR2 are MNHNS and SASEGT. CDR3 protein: CASSESSGGYEQYF. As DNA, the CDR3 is TGTGCCAGCAGTGAGTCTAGCGGGGGCTACGAGCAGTACTTC.

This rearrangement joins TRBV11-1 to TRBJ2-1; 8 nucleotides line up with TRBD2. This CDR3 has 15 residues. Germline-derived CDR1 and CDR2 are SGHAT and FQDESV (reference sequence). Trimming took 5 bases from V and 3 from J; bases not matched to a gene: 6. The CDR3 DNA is TGTGCCAGCAGCAGCGGGAGCCTACTCTACAATGAGCAGTTCTTC. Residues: CASSSGSLLYNEQFF.

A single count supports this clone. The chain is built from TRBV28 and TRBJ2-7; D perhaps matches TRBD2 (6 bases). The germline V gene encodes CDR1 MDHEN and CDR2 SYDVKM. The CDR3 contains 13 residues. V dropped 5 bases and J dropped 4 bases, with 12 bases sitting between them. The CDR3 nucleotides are TGTGCCAGCAGTCTCGGGACTTTATACGAGCAGTACTTC. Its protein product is CASSLGTLYEQYF. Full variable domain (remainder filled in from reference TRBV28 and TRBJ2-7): DVKVTQSSRYLVKRTGEKVFLECVQDMDHENMFWYRQDPGLGLRLIYFSYDVKMKEKGDIPEGYSVSREKKERFSLILESASTNQTSMYLCASSLGTLYEQYFGPGTRLTVT.

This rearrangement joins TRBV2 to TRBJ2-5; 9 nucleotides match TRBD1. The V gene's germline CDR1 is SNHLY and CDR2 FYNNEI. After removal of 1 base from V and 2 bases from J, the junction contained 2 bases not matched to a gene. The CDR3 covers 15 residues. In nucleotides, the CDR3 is TGTGCCAGCAGTGAAGGGACAGGGGTACAAGAGACCCAGTACTTC. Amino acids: CASSEGTGVQETQYF.

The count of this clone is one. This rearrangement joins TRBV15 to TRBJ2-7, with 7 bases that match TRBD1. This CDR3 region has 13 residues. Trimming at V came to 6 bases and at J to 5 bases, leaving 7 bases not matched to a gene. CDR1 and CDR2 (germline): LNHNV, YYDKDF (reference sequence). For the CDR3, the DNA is TGTGCCACCAGAGAGACAGGGATTGACGAGCAGTACTTC. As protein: CATRETGIDEQYF.

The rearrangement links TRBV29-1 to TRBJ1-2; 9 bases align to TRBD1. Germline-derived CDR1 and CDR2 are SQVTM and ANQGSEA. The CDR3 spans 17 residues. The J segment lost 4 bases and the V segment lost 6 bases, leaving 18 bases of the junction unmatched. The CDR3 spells CSVQALWTGEASYGYTF. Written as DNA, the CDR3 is TGCAGCGTCCAAGCGCTATGGACAGGGGAGGCCAGCTATGGCTACACCTTC.

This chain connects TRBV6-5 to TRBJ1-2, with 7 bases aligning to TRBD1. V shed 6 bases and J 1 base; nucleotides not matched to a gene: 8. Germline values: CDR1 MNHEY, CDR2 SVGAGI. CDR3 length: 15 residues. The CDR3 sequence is CASRTRTGVNYGYTF. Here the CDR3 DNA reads TGTGCCAGCAGGACACGGACAGGAGTTAACTATGGCTACACCTTC.

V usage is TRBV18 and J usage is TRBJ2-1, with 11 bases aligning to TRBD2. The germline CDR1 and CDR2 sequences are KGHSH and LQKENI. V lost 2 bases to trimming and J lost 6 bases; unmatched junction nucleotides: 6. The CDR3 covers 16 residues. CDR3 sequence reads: CASSPIAGGPGNEQFF. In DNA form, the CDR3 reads TGTGCCAGCTCACCAATAGCGGGAGGGCCCGGCAATGAGCAGTTCTTC.

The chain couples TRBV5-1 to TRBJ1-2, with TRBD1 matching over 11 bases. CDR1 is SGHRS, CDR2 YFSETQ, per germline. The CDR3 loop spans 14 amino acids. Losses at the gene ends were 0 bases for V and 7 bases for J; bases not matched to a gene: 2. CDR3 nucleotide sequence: TGCGCCAGCAGCTTGGGGACAGGGGGCAGTGGCTACACCTTC. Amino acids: CASSLGTGGSGYTF.

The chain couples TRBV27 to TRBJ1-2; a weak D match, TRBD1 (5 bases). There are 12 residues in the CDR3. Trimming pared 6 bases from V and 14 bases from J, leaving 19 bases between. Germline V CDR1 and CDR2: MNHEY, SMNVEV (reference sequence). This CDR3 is CASSTTGLRWTF. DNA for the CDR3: TGTGCCAGCAGCACTACAGGATTGCGGTGGACCTTC.

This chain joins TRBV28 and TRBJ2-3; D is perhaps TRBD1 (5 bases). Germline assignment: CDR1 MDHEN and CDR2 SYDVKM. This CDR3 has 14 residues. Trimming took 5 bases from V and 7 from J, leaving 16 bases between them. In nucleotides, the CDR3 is TGTGCCAGCAGTCTTCCAGGGTTAGGGAATACGCAGTATTTT. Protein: CASSLPGLGNTQYF.

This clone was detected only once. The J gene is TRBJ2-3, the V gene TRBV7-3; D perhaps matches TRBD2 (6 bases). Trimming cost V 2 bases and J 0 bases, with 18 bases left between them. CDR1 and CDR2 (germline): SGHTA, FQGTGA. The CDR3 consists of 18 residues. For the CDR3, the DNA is TGTGCCAGCAGCTTATATCCAACGGGGGTTACTAGCACAGATACGCAGTATTTT. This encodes CASSLYPTGVTSTDTQYF.

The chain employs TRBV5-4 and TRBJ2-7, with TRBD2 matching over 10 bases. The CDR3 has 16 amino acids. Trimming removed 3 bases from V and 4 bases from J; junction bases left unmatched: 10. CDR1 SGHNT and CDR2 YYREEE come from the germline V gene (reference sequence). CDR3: CASSSGTSDRGYEQYF. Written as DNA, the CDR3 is TGTGCCAGCAGCTCCGGGACTAGCGATCGGGGGTACGAGCAGTACTTC.

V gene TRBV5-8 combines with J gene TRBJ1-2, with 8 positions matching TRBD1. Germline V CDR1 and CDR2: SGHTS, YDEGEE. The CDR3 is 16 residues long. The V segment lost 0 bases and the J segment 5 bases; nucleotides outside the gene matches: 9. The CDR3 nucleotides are TGTGCCAGCAGCTTGGACTCCGGGACAGGACTGTATGGCTACACCTTC. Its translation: CASSLDSGTGLYGYTF.

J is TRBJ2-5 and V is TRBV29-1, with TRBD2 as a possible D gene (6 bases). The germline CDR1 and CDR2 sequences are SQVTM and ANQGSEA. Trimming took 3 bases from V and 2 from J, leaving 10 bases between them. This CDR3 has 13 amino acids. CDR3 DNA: TGCAGCGTTGAGGCGGGGAGGCAAGAGACCCAGTACTTC. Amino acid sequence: CSVEAGRQETQYF.

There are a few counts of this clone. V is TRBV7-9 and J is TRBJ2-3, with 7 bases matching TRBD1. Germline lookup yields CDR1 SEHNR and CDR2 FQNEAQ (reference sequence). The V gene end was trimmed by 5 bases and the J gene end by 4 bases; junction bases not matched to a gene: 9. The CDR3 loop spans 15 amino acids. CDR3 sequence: CASSLRTGVADTQYF. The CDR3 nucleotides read TGTGCCAGCAGCCTACGCACAGGGGTGGCAGATACGCAGTATTTT.

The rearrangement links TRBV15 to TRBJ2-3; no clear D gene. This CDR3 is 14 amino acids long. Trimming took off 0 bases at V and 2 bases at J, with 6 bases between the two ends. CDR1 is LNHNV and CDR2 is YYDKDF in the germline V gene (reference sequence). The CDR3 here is CATSRDTNTDTQYF. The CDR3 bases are TGTGCCACCAGCAGAGATACGAACACAGATACGCAGTATTTT.

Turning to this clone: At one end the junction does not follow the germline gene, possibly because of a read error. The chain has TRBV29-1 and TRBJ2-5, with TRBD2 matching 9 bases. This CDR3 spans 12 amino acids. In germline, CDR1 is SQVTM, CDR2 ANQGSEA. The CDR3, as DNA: TGCAGCGTTGAGGTCTGGCTAGCGGGGAGGGACTTC. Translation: CSVEVWLAGRDF.

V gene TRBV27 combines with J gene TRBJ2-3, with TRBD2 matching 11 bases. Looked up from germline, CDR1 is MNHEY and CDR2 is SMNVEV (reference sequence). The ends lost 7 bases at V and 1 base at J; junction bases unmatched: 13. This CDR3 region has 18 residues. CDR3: CASNPTSGSFYGTDTQYF. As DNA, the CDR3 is TGTGCCAGCAATCCAACTAGCGGGAGTTTTTATGGCACAGATACGCAGTATTTT.

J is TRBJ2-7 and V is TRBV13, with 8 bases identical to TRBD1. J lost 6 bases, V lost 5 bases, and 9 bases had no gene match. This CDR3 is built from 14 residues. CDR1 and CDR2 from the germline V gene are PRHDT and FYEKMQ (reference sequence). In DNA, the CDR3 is TGTGCCAGCAGCCGCCCCAGGACAGGGCCCGAGCAGTACTTC. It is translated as CASSRPRTGPEQYF.

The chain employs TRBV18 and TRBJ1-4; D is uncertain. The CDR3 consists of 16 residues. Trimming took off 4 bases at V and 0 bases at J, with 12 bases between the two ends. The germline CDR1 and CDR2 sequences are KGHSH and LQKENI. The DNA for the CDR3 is TGTGCCAGCTCACAGACAACGGGGTCAACTAATGAAAAACTGTTTTTT. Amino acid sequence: CASSQTTGSTNEKLFF.

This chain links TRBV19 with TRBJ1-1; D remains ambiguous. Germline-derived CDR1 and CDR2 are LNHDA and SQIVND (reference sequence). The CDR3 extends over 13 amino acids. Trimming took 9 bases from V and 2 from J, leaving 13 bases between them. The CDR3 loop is CASNLGVNTEAFF. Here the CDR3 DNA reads TGTGCCAGCAACCTGGGAGTTAACACTGAAGCTTTCTTT.

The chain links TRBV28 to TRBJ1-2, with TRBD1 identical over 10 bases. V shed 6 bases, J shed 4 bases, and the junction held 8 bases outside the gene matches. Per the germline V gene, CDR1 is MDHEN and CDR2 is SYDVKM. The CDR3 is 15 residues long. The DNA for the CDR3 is TGTGCCAGCAGGCGACAGGGGGCCCAGGGCTATGGCTACACCTTC. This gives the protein CASRRQGAQGYGYTF.

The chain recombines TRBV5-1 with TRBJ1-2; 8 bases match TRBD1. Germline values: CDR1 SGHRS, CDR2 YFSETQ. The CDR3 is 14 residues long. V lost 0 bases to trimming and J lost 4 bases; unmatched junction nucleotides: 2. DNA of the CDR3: TGCGCCAGCAGCTTGGGCAGGGGGCTCTATGGCTACACCTTC. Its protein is CASSLGRGLYGYTF. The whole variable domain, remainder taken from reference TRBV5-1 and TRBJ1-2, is KAGVTQTPRYLIKTRGQQVTLSCSPISGHRSVSWYQQTPGQGLQFLFEYFSETQRNKGNFPGRFSGRQFSNSRSEMNVSTLELGDSALYLCASSLGRGLYGYTFGSGTRLTVV.

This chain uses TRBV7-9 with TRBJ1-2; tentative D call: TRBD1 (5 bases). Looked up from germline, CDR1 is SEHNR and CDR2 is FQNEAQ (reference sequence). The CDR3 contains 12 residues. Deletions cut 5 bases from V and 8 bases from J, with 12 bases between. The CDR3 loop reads CASSQDSRGYTF. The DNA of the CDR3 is TGTGCCAGCAGCCAAGACAGCAGGGGCTACACCTTC.

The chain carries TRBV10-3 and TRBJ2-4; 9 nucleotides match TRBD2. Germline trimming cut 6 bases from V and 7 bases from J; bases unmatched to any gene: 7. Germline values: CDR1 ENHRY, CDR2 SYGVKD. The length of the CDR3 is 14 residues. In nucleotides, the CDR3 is TGTGCCATCAGACGAGACGGGACTAGCAACATTCAGTACTTC. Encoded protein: CAIRRDGTSNIQYF.

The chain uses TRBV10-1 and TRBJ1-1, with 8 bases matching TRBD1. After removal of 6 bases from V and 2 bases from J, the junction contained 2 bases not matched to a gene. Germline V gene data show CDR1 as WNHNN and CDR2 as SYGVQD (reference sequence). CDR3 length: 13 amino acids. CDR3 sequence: CASRDRGNTEAFF. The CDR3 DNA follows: TGCGCCAGCAGAGACAGGGGAAACACTGAAGCTTTCTTT.